The 19 T cell receptor beta chains presented below share a single source sample, sequenced in a study of T cells in Graves' hyperthyroidism and ophthalmopathy. Researchers took RNA transcripts and amplified the TCR beta CDR3 regions from them. The TCR CDR3 was amplified in a first-round RT-PCR using the HTBI primer set. Each CDR3 protein gets one entry after TCRdb re-called the multiplex PCR reads with MiXCR. The sample shows approximately 400,000 distinct CDR3 sequences, 15% to 19% of them seen only once. The specimen sequenced was blood. Receptor source: a woman aged 18-29 years with Graves' hyperthyroidism.

This clonotype was seen a handful of times. This sequence joins TRBV6-2 or TRBV6-3 and TRBJ2-1; TRBD2 might be the D (5 bases). Trimming removed 3 bases at V and 4 bases at J, with 10 bases between. Germline V gives CDR1 MNHEY, CDR2 SVGEGT. The CDR3 covers 14 residues. The CDR3 reads CASSYASGYNEQFF. CDR3 bases: TGTGCCAGCAGTTATGCAAGCGGATACAATGAGCAGTTCTTC.

Written as DNA, the CDR3 is TGTGCCAGCAGCCACAGCGGGGGTAACTATGGCTACACCTTC. Its protein product is CASSHSGGNYGYTF. J is TRBJ1-2 and V is TRBV14; a weak D match, TRBD1 (5 bases). There are 14 residues in the CDR3. CDR1 SGHDN and CDR2 FVKESK come from the germline V gene. V was pared by 3 bases and J by 1 base, with 9 bases between.

The chain uses TRBV14 and TRBJ2-5; D perhaps matches TRBD2 (7 bases). Trimming cost V 2 bases and J 2 bases, with 18 bases left between them. Per the germline V gene, CDR1 is SGHDN and CDR2 is FVKESK. The CDR3 sequence is 17 residues long. Written as DNA, the CDR3 is TGTGCCAGCAGCCAACTGAGGCGGGGGCCCCAACAAGAGACCCAGTACTTC. Its protein is CASSQLRRGPQQETQYF.

This chain joins TRBV4-3 and TRBJ1-1, with a weak D call TRBD1 (5 bases). Between the trimmed V and J ends, which lost 8 bases and 5 bases, there was a span of 15 bases. CDR1 and CDR2 (germline): LGHNA, YSLEER. The CDR3 runs 13 residues. The CDR3: CASGQQEDTEAFF. The CDR3 DNA reads as TGCGCCAGCGGACAACAAGAAGATACTGAAGCTTTCTTT.

The table lists this clonotype with a count of one. This may stem from a read error, because a much larger clone lies one nucleotide away. The chain links TRBV7-2 to TRBJ2-7; the D gene is possibly TRBD1 (5 bases). The germline V gene encodes CDR1 SGHTA and CDR2 FQGNSA. V was clipped by 2 bases and J by 7 bases, with 21 bases between them. The CDR3 contains 16 residues. In DNA form, the CDR3 reads TGTGCCAGCAGCTTACCTCACAAGGGTAGGGGTTGGGAGCAGTACTTC. It specifies CASSLPHKGRGWEQYF.

This clonotype was seen at least ten times. This chain links TRBV28 with TRBJ2-5, with D perhaps TRBD2 (6 bases). The germline V gene has CDR1 MDHEN and CDR2 SYDVKM. The CDR3 loop spans 14 amino acids. V was cut by 2 bases and J by 3 bases, with 10 bases left in between. CDR3 in amino acids: CASSLRTIKETQYF. CDR3 nucleotide sequence: TGTGCCAGCAGTTTAAGGACTATCAAAGAGACCCAGTACTTC.

The chain links TRBV28 to TRBJ1-6; 7 bases are a match to TRBD1. The CDR3 is 17 amino acids. After removal of 5 bases from V and 6 bases from J, the junction contained 13 bases not matched to a gene. Germline loops: CDR1 MDHEN, CDR2 SYDVKM. CDR3 in DNA: TGTGCCAGCAGTGGAAGACAGGGAAAGTGGAGTAATTCACCCCTCCACTTT. Its protein is CASSGRQGKWSNSPLHF.

This clonotype appeared a few times. This chain joins TRBV25-1 and TRBJ1-2; no definite D call. This CDR3 is 11 amino acids long. CDR1 and CDR2 from the germline V gene are MGHDK and SYGVNS. Trimming took 4 bases from V and 8 from J, leaving 8 bases between them. DNA for the CDR3: TGTGCCAGCAGTGGCTCCCGGGGCTACACCTTC. Encoded protein: CASSGSRGYTF.

This chain links TRBV9 with TRBJ2-5; 13 nucleotides align to TRBD2. The germline gives CDR1 SGDLS, CDR2 YYNGEE. This CDR3 has 19 residues. J lost 1 base, V lost 6 bases, and 15 bases had no gene match. The CDR3 region has the DNA TGTGCCAGCACCCCATTCGGGACTAGCGGGGTGGGCCTCCAAGAGACCCAGTACTTC. Protein product: CASTPFGTSGVGLQETQYF.

The V and J genes are TRBV19 and TRBJ1-5, with TRBD1 identical over 9 bases. V shed 3 bases, J shed 7 bases, and the junction held 10 bases outside the gene matches. CDR1 and CDR2 (germline): LNHDA, SQIVND (reference sequence). The CDR3 totals 16 residues. In DNA, the CDR3 is TGTGCCAGTAGTATTTTTGGTCGGGACAGGGACCAGCCCCAGCATTTT. This gives the protein CASSIFGRDRDQPQHF.

This clonotype came up many times. The V gene is TRBV12-3 or TRBV12-4, the J gene TRBJ2-1, with a weak D call TRBD2 (6 bases). V lost 2 bases, J lost 7 bases, and 12 bases lay in between. The length of the CDR3 is 14 residues. DNA of the CDR3: TGTGCCAGCAGTTTAAGTGGGAGGCTGAATGAGCAGTTCTTC. Translating gives CASSLSGRLNEQFF.

Notes on this clonotype: Germline is not matched at one junction end, which may reflect a read error. This chain links TRBV27 with TRBJ2-3; tentatively, D is TRBD1 (6 bases). Germline loops: CDR1 MNHEY, CDR2 SMNVEV (reference sequence). The CDR3 runs to 13 residues. CDR3 sequence: CASSYGGTDTRYF. DNA for the CDR3: TGTGCCAGCAGTTATGGGGGCACAGATACGCGGTATTTT.

This clonotype has only a few counts. This sequence joins TRBV14 and TRBJ2-1; 8 bases align to TRBD1. Germline-derived CDR1 and CDR2 are SGHDN and FVKESK. J was trimmed by 9 bases and V by 1 base; bases with no gene match: 8. The CDR3 covers 15 residues. Here the CDR3 reads CASSQATGVIGEQFF. The CDR3 nucleotides are TGTGCCAGCAGCCAAGCGACAGGGGTAATAGGTGAGCAGTTCTTC. The whole variable domain, remainder taken from reference TRBV14 and TRBJ2-1, is EAGVTQFPSHSVIEKGQTVTLRCDPISGHDNLYWYRRVMGKEIKFLLHFVKESKQDESGMPNNRFLAERTGGTYSTLKVQPAELEDSGVYFCASSQATGVIGEQFFGPGTRLTVL.

The table lists this clonotype with many counts. This sequence joins TRBV28 and TRBJ1-5; D is perhaps TRBD1 (6 bases). V lost 7 bases and J lost 1, with 11 bases in between. This CDR3 is 14 amino acids long. The germline CDR1 and CDR2 sequences are MDHEN and SYDVKM. The CDR3 sequence: CASKQGQSNQPQHF. In nucleotides, the CDR3 is TGTGCCAGCAAACAGGGCCAAAGCAATCAGCCCCAGCATTTT.

Ten or more counts support this clonotype. The CDR3 sequence: CASSLAGGMNTEAFF. In DNA form, the CDR3 reads TGTGCCAGCAGTTTAGCTGGGGGGATGAACACTGAAGCTTTCTTT. The V and J genes are TRBV28 and TRBJ1-1; tentative D call: TRBD1 (5 bases). Trimming shortened V by 2 bases and J by 0 bases, and 10 bases separated the two germline ends. Germline CDR1 and CDR2: MDHEN and SYDVKM. There are 15 residues in the CDR3.

This clonotype was counted at least ten times. The rearrangement uses TRBV20-1 and TRBJ2-5; no reliable D call. Trimming left V 1 base short and J 5 bases short, with 11 bases between. The CDR3 length is 13 residues. CDR1 and CDR2 from the germline V gene are DFQATT and SNEGSKA (reference sequence). In DNA, the CDR3 is TGCAGTGCTAGAGGGGCAGGCGTGGAGACCCAGTACTTC. As protein: CSARGAGVETQYF.

The chain employs TRBV7-9 and TRBJ1-1, with 9 bases that match TRBD1. Germline values: CDR1 SEHNR, CDR2 FQNEAQ (reference sequence). The CDR3 loop spans 18 amino acids. V lost 3 bases, J lost 2 bases, and 13 bases stayed unmatched. CDR3: CASSLSSRDRVYNTEAFF. CDR3 nucleotide sequence: TGTGCCAGCAGCTTGTCGTCCCGGGACAGGGTATACAACACTGAAGCTTTCTTT. Looking up the rest from reference TRBV7-9 and TRBJ1-1 gives the full variable domain: DTGVSQNPRHKITKRGQNVTFRCDPISEHNRLYWYRQTLGQGPEFLTYFQNEAQLEKSRLLSDRFSAERPKGSFSTLEIQRTEQGDSAMYLCASSLSSRDRVYNTEAFFGQGTRLTVV.

This clonotype was detected many times. J is TRBJ2-1 and V is TRBV11-2; no clear D. CDR3 length equals 11 residues. The V and J ends lost 5 bases and 5 bases respectively, with 4 bases between them. Germline V gene sequence: CDR1 SGHAT, CDR2 FQNNGV. CDR3 sequence reads: CASSVDNEQFF. The CDR3 DNA follows: TGTGCCAGCAGCGTCGACAATGAGCAGTTCTTC.

This clonotype was seen repeatedly, ten times or more. V usage is TRBV15 and J usage is TRBJ2-5; perhaps D is TRBD1 or TRBD2 (5 bases each). The germline V gene has CDR1 LNHNV and CDR2 YYDKDF (reference sequence). The CDR3 length is 15 residues. Trimming removed 0 bases from V and 4 bases from J, with 12 bases in between. CDR3 loop: CATSREEAGTETQYF. In DNA, the CDR3 is TGTGCCACCAGCAGAGAAGAGGCAGGGACAGAGACCCAGTACTTC.